This entry lists 23 T cell receptor beta chains sequenced from one sample in a study of blood T cell repertoires in COVID-19. TCRdb's copy holds only in-frame clones and misses some; the assay was immunoSEQ multiplex PCR. The repertoire has some 270,000 clones, around 82% of them found once; the top ten carry roughly 0.94%. The material sequenced was peripheral blood. These receptors were taken from a human donor with COVID-19, enrolled during active disease. The donor label of this sample is uncertain.

The gene calls are TRBV28 and TRBJ1-5; D is undetermined. Deletions cut 2 bases from V and 0 bases from J, with 8 bases between. CDR1 is MDHEN, CDR2 SYDVKM, per germline. This CDR3 has 15 residues. The DNA of the CDR3 is TGTGCCAGCAGTTTACGGGATTATAGCAATCAGCCCCAGCATTTT. It codes for CASSLRDYSNQPQHF. The complete variable domain, with remaining parts taken from reference TRBV28 and TRBJ1-5, reads DVKVTQSSRYLVKRTGEKVFLECVQDMDHENMFWYRQDPGLGLRLIYFSYDVKMKEKGDIPEGYSVSREKKERFSLILESASTNQTSMYLCASSLRDYSNQPQHFGDGTRLSIL.

The chain carries TRBV15 and TRBJ2-7; TRBD1 is a possible D gene (6 bases). CDR3 size: 15 residues. Per the germline V gene, CDR1 is LNHNV and CDR2 is YYDKDF (reference sequence). V was trimmed by 3 bases and J by 2 bases, leaving 14 bases between them. CDR3 sequence: CATSRTPQGAYEQYF. The CDR3 DNA sequence: TGTGCCACCAGCAGGACCCCACAGGGAGCCTACGAGCAGTACTTC.

J is TRBJ1-1 and V is TRBV30; tentative D call: TRBD1 (5 bases). Germline V gene data show CDR1 as GTSNPN and CDR2 as SVGIG (reference sequence). V was trimmed by 5 bases and J by 4 bases, leaving 11 bases between them. The CDR3 has 12 residues. CDR3 in amino acids: CAWALGLTEAFF. CDR3 bases: TGTGCCTGGGCATTGGGACTCACTGAAGCTTTCTTT.

This chain links TRBV2 with TRBJ1-1; no clear D gene. The CDR3 contains 13 residues. V was pared by 7 bases and J by 0 bases, with 9 bases between. Germline V gives CDR1 SNHLY, CDR2 FYNNEI. The CDR3 sequence is CASTKQLNTEAFF. The CDR3 DNA is TGTGCCAGCACGAAACAGCTGAACACTGAAGCTTTCTTT.

The chain links TRBV28 to TRBJ1-2, with D unresolved. Germline CDR1 and CDR2: MDHEN and SYDVKM. There are 14 residues in the CDR3. Trimming took 5 bases from V and 3 from J, leaving 13 bases between them. Written as DNA, the CDR3 is TGTGCCAGCAGTCGCTTTAGCCGCTACTATGGCTACACCTTC. Its protein product is CASSRFSRYYGYTF.

V usage is TRBV27 and J usage is TRBJ1-1; 7 positions agree with TRBD1. The germline gives CDR1 MNHEY, CDR2 SMNVEV (reference sequence). V lost 1 base and J lost 4; bases outside the gene matches: 6. This CDR3 comprises 15 residues. Written as DNA, the CDR3 is TGTGCCAGCAGTTTATGGCAGGGGGACGGCACTGAAGCTTTCTTT. Translation gives CASSLWQGDGTEAFF.

The V call is TRBV6-5, the J call TRBJ1-1, with 7 bases fitting TRBD1. CDR1 and CDR2 from the germline V gene are MNHEY and SVGAGI. V shed 7 bases and J 3 bases; nucleotides not matched to a gene: 8. The CDR3 runs 14 residues. DNA of the CDR3: TGTGCCAGCACCCCTTCCCAGGGGGACACTGAAGCTTTCTTT. Amino acids: CASTPSQGDTEAFF.

V is TRBV30 and J is TRBJ2-1; D is possibly TRBD2 (7 bases). This CDR3 spans 16 amino acids. Trimming removed 3 bases at V and 4 bases at J, with 19 bases between. Germline V lookup: CDR1 GTSNPN, CDR2 SVGIG (reference sequence). In DNA form, the CDR3 reads TGTGCCTGGAGCCCCCGACGGGGGGCAGGGTACAATGAGCAGTTCTTC. It codes for CAWSPRRGAGYNEQFF.

The chain combines TRBV9 with TRBJ2-2; possible D gene TRBD2, 5 bases. Trimming took 6 bases from V and 6 from J, leaving 15 bases between them. The germline gives CDR1 SGDLS, CDR2 YYNGEE. This CDR3 has 14 amino acids. The CDR3 loop is CASTQQPGSGELFF. The CDR3 DNA follows: TGTGCCAGCACCCAACAGCCGGGGTCCGGGGAGCTGTTTTTT.

The V and J genes are TRBV5-1 and TRBJ1-3; D not certain. Germline V gives CDR1 SGHRS, CDR2 YFSETQ. The V gene lost 5 bases and the J gene lost 0 bases, with 12 bases spanning the gap. The CDR3 runs 15 residues. CDR3 nucleotide sequence: TGCGCCAGCAGTGTCGGGAGTAACTCTGGAAACACCATATATTTT. Encoded protein: CASSVGSNSGNTIYF.

The J gene is TRBJ1-2, the V gene TRBV5-5; 9 positions match TRBD1. Per germline, CDR1 SGHKS and CDR2 YYEKEE (reference sequence). After removal of 4 bases from V and 3 bases from J, the junction contained 1 base not matched to a gene. CDR3 length equals 13 residues. CDR3 amino acids: CASSRTGDYGYTF. CDR3 DNA sequence: TGTGCCAGCAGCCGGACAGGGGACTATGGCTACACCTTC.

This clone was seen a handful of times. This chain uses TRBV5-1 with TRBJ1-5; D remains ambiguous. Trimming stripped 4 bases from V and 2 bases from J, with 10 bases between. Germline-derived CDR1 and CDR2 are SGHRS and YFSETQ. This CDR3 spans 14 amino acids. DNA for the CDR3: TGCGCCAGCAGCCCTGACGGGGGCAATCAGCCCCAGCATTTT. It translates to CASSPDGGNQPQHF.

V is TRBV18 and J is TRBJ2-7; TRBD1 might be the D (6 bases). V gave up 6 bases and J gave up 5 bases, with 14 bases separating them. CDR3 length: 13 amino acids. Germline CDR1 KGHSH, CDR2 LQKENI. The CDR3 sequence: CASSSVGGHEQYF. CDR3 nucleotide sequence: TGTGCCAGCTCCTCCGTTGGGGGCCACGAGCAGTACTTC.

The gene calls are TRBV7-2 and TRBJ1-1, with 7 nucleotides matching TRBD1. V trimming: 4 bases; J trimming: 1 base; junction bases outside the gene matches: 6. Germline CDR1 and CDR2: SGHTA and FQGNSA. The CDR3 runs 15 residues. The CDR3 sequence is CASSWWTGENTEAFF. The CDR3 DNA follows: TGTGCCAGCAGCTGGTGGACAGGTGAGAACACTGAAGCTTTCTTT.

The V call is TRBV7-2, the J call TRBJ2-7; maybe TRBD2 (5 bases). This CDR3 contains 14 residues. CDR1 SGHTA and CDR2 FQGNSA come from the germline V gene. The V end lost 5 bases, the J end lost 4 bases, and 15 bases lay between the germline ends. CDR3 in DNA: TGTGCCAGCAGCCTGGACTGGGCCGCTTACGAGCAGTACTTC. As protein: CASSLDWAAYEQYF.

The chain recombines TRBV19 with TRBJ2-5, with no clear D. V was cut by 6 bases and J by 1 base, with 15 bases left in between. The CDR3 consists of 15 residues. The V gene's germline CDR1 is LNHDA and CDR2 SQIVND (reference sequence). Here the CDR3 reads CASRPAVFGQETQYF. In DNA, the CDR3 is TGTGCCAGTAGACCGGCGGTTTTTGGCCAAGAGACCCAGTACTTC. The full variable domain, in which reference TRBV19 and TRBJ2-5 provide the parts outside the CDR3, is DGGITQSPKYLFRKEGQNVTLSCEQNLNHDAMYWYRQDPGQGLRLIYYSQIVNDFQKGDIAEGYSVSREKKESFPLTVTSAQKNPTAFYLCASRPAVFGQETQYFGPGTRLLVL.

This clone was recorded only once. The J gene is TRBJ2-1, the V gene TRBV3-1 (or the pseudogene TRBV3-2), with D maybe TRBD2 (6 bases). Per germline, CDR1 LGHDT and CDR2 YNNKEL (reference sequence). The V end lost 1 base, the J end lost 8 bases, and 12 bases lay between the germline ends. The CDR3 loop spans 14 amino acids. The CDR3 protein is CASSQGPSVDEQFF. CDR3 sequence (DNA): TGTGCCAGCAGCCAAGGTCCTAGCGTGGATGAGCAGTTCTTC.

V is TRBV7-8 and J is TRBJ2-3; the D is unclear. The CDR3 has 14 residues. Between the trimmed V and J ends, which lost 5 bases and 1 base, there was a span of 10 bases. In germline, CDR1 is SGHVS, CDR2 FQNEAQ. The CDR3 sequence is CASSPRLRTDTQYF. DNA for the CDR3: TGTGCCAGCAGCCCAAGACTCCGCACAGATACGCAGTATTTT.

This chain joins TRBV7-6 and TRBJ2-7; D not resolved. V dropped 1 base and J dropped 4 bases, with 8 bases sitting between them. The V gene's germline CDR1 is SGHVS and CDR2 FNYEAQ. The CDR3 is 13 residues long. This CDR3 reads CASSLGVRYEQYF. DNA for the CDR3: TGTGCCAGCAGCTTAGGAGTCCGGTACGAGCAGTACTTC. Full variable domain (remainder filled in from reference TRBV7-6 and TRBJ2-7): GAGVSQSPRYKVTKRGQDVALRCDPISGHVSLYWYRQALGQGPEFLTYFNYEAQQDKSGLPNDRFSAERPEGSISTLTIQRTEQRDSAMYRCASSLGVRYEQYFGPGTRLTVT.

This clone showed up just a few times. V is TRBV29-1 and J is TRBJ2-7; 8 bases are shared with TRBD1. The CDR3 is 13 residues long. Germline trimming cut 5 bases from V and 5 bases from J; bases unmatched to any gene: 8. Germline V gene sequence: CDR1 SQVTM, CDR2 ANQGSEA. CDR3 loop: CSVNRQGIDEQYF. As DNA, the CDR3 is TGCAGCGTTAACCGACAGGGGATAGACGAGCAGTACTTC.

This sequence joins TRBV7-9 and TRBJ2-3; D gene ambiguous. This CDR3 has 14 amino acids. V was cut by 5 bases and J by 2 bases, with 11 bases left in between. CDR1 and CDR2 from the germline V gene are SEHNR and FQNEAQ (reference sequence). The CDR3, as DNA: TGTGCCAGCAGCCTCCATACAACCACAGATACGCAGTATTTT. Protein sequence: CASSLHTTTDTQYF.

By share of the sample, this clone is medium-sized. The chain employs TRBV4-3 and TRBJ1-2, with D tentatively TRBD1 (6 bases). This CDR3 has 15 amino acids. V was shortened by 1 base and J by 2 bases, with 11 bases between the two germline ends. CDR1 and CDR2 (germline): LGHNA, YSLEER. As DNA, the CDR3 is TGCGCCAGCAGCCAAGGGTCAGGGGAAAACTATGGCTACACCTTC. Translation gives CASSQGSGENYGYTF.

This clone has a single count. The genes are TRBV11-2 and TRBJ2-2, with 7 bases aligning to TRBD1. J was trimmed by 3 bases and V by 3 bases; bases with no gene match: 4. Germline CDR1 is SGHAT and CDR2 is FQNNGV. The CDR3 extends over 15 amino acids. The CDR3 loop is CASSLGTAYTGELFF. CDR3 in DNA: TGTGCCAGCAGCTTGGGGACAGCTTACACCGGGGAGCTGTTTTTT.